The following is a T cell receptor beta chain sequence with its context. The antigen is not known. A multiplex PCR was run with 60 Vbeta primers and 13 Jbeta primers. Clones were sequenced by immunoSEQ multiplex PCR, and TCRdb holds only the in-frame ones, with some missing. This sample carries about 130,000 clones, 60% to 75% of them seen once, and the ten largest clones take around 7%. CDR1 and CDR2 (germline): KGHSH, LQKENI. With 6 bases removed from V and 6 bases from J, the gap between germline ends came to 12 bases. CDR3 length equals 13 residues. The sample belongs to a study of cytomegalovirus exposure and HLA in healthy donors. Study observations and caveats: According to reports, the classifier identified cytomegalovirus status with high specificity and sensitivity. In a later analysis, donors in an Asian-associated ancestry cluster reportedly had fewer N-insertions in productive TCRs than the cohort mean. In terms of immune exposure information, only CMV serostatus was available.

The chain uses TRBV18 and TRBJ2-1; D remains unclear. This clonotype originated in a man between 25 and 39 years old in good health and CMV-seronegative. The source material was PBMCs. CDR3 residues: CASSPLVGNEQFF. The CDR3 nucleotides are TGTGCCAGCTCGCCTCTAGTGGGCAATGAGCAGTTCTTC.